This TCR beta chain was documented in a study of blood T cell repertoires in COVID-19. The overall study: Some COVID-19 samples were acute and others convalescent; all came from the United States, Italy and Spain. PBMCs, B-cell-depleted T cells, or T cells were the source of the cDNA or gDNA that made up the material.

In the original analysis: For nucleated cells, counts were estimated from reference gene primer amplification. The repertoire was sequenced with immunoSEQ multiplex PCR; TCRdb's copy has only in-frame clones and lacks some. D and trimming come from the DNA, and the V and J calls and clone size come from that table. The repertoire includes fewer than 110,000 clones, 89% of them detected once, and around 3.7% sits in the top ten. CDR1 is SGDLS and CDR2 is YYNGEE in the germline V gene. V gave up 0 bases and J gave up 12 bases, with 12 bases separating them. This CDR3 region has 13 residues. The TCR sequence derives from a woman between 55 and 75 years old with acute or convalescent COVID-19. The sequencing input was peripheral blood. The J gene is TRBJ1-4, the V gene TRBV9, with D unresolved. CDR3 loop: CASSVDGGVELFF. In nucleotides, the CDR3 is TGTGCCAGCAGCGTAGACGGCGGGGTGGAACTGTTTTTT. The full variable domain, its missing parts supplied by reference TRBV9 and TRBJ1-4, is DSGVTQTPKHLITATGQRVTLRCSPRSGDLSVYWYQQSLDQGLQFLIQYYNGEERAKGNILERFSAQQFPDLHSELNLSSLELGDSALYFCASSVDGGVELFFGSGTQLSVL.